One sample yielded the 18 T cell receptor beta chains listed below, sequenced in a study of T cells after yellow fever vaccination. In TCRdb, the 5' RACE reads were re-called with MiXCR into one record per CDR3 protein. The sample lists under 550,000 distinct CDR3 sequences; about a fifth were seen once. This sample comprised PBMCs, obtained approximately 20 days after the first yellow fever vaccination. All receptors come from a man aged 18 to 35 who received the YFV17D yellow fever vaccine.

Only a few counts were recorded for this clonotype. The genes are TRBV14 and TRBJ1-6; no reliable D call. V lost 7 bases and J 6 bases, leaving 13 bases between the germline ends. Germline V gene data show CDR1 as SGHDN and CDR2 as FVKESK. The CDR3 runs 14 residues. CDR3 amino acids: CASKKGGGNSPLHF. The CDR3 region has the DNA TGTGCCAGCAAGAAGGGCGGAGGTAATTCACCCCTCCACTTT.

J is TRBJ2-5 and V is TRBV6-6; no firm D call. CDR1 is MNHNY and CDR2 is SVGAGI in the germline V gene (reference sequence). V lost 7 bases and J 2 bases, leaving 11 bases between the germline ends. The CDR3 runs 13 residues. This chain's CDR3 is CASIRGVQETQYF. The CDR3 bases are TGTGCCAGCATCCGAGGTGTGCAAGAGACCCAGTACTTC.

This chain connects TRBV7-8 to TRBJ2-5; D uncertain. With 5 bases removed from V and 5 bases from J, the gap between germline ends came to 15 bases. Germline lookup yields CDR1 SGHVS and CDR2 FQNEAQ. The CDR3 sequence is 14 residues long. CDR3 sequence reads: CASSHHSLTETQYF. DNA for the CDR3: TGTGCCAGCAGCCATCACAGCCTGACGGAGACCCAGTACTTC.

V usage is TRBV11-2 and J usage is TRBJ2-1; TRBD2 might be the D (6 bases). V was trimmed by 5 bases and J by 4 bases, leaving 12 bases between them. Germline V gene sequence: CDR1 SGHAT, CDR2 FQNNGV. The CDR3 is 14 amino acids. For the CDR3, the DNA is TGTGCCAGCAGCAGGAGCGGGTCTTACAATGAGCAGTTCTTC. This gives the protein CASSRSGSYNEQFF.

This clonotype has only a few counts. The chain has TRBV5-1 and TRBJ2-5; D remains unclear. Trimming removed 7 bases at V and 3 bases at J, with 13 bases between. Germline V gives CDR1 SGHRS, CDR2 YFSETQ. This CDR3 contains 13 residues. The CDR3 protein is CASAPRAEETQYF. Written as DNA, the CDR3 is TGCGCCAGCGCCCCCCGAGCTGAAGAGACCCAGTACTTC.

The chain employs TRBV7-2 and TRBJ1-4; the D gene is possibly TRBD1 (5 bases). This CDR3 comprises 14 residues. Trimming took off 4 bases at V and 10 bases at J, with 16 bases between the two ends. The germline V gene encodes CDR1 SGHTA and CDR2 FQGNSA. The CDR3 reads CASSSTVVVGKLFF. The CDR3 DNA follows: TGTGCCAGCAGCTCGACAGTCGTGGTGGGAAAACTGTTTTTT.

For this clonotype: The junction and the germline gene differ at one end; a read error may be behind it. The chain uses TRBV7-2 and TRBJ2-1, with TRBD1 matching over 9 bases. This CDR3 contains 15 residues. Germline CDR1 is SGHTA and CDR2 is FQGNSA. The CDR3 DNA reads TGTGCCAGCAGATTAGACAGGGGGTCCTACAATGAGCAGTTCTTC. It yields the protein CASRLDRGSYNEQFF.

V usage is TRBV6-5 and J usage is TRBJ2-7; 7 bases are a match to TRBD2. The CDR3 has 13 residues. CDR1 is MNHEY and CDR2 is SVGAGI in the germline V gene. V lost 3 bases and J lost 6; bases outside the gene matches: 5. The CDR3 bases are TGTGCCAGCAGTTATTTGGGAGGGAGCGAGCAGTACTTC. Amino acid sequence: CASSYLGGSEQYF.

This clonotype was picked up a small number of times. The chain uses TRBV6-5 and TRBJ1-3; D perhaps matches TRBD1 (6 bases). The germline V gene has CDR1 MNHEY and CDR2 SVGAGI. The CDR3 extends over 16 amino acids. Trimming stripped 3 bases from V and 0 bases from J, with 12 bases between. The CDR3 coding sequence is TGTGCCAGCAGTTATACCAGGGGTACCTCTGGAAACACCATATATTTT. Its protein product is CASSYTRGTSGNTIYF.

This clonotype was detected only a few times. The chain uses TRBV7-2 and TRBJ2-2; possible D gene TRBD1, 5 bases. Trimming left V 5 bases short and J 0 bases short, with 7 bases between. The germline gives CDR1 SGHTA, CDR2 FQGNSA. The CDR3 covers 14 residues. The CDR3 DNA reads TGTGCCAGCAGCAAACAGGCGAACACCGGGGAGCTGTTTTTT. Its protein product is CASSKQANTGELFF. Full variable domain (outside the CDR3, taken from reference TRBV7-2 and TRBJ2-2): GAGVSQSPSNKVTEKGKDVELRCDPISGHTALYWYRQSLGQGLEFLIYFQGNSAPDKSGLPSDRFSAERTGGSVSTLTIQRTQQEDSAVYLCASSKQANTGELFFGEGSRLTVL.

The chain combines TRBV30 with TRBJ2-3; 7 nucleotides align to TRBD2. The germline CDR1 and CDR2 sequences are GTSNPN and SVGIG (reference sequence). The CDR3 sequence is 12 residues long. J gave up 4 bases and V 3 bases, and 1 base lay outside the gene matches. In nucleotides, the CDR3 is TGTGCCTGGAGGGGAGGGGCAGATACGCAGTATTTT. This encodes CAWRGGADTQYF.

This clonotype was picked up a small number of times. The chain links TRBV20-1 to TRBJ2-2; D is undetermined. CDR1 and CDR2 (germline): DFQATT, SNEGSKA (reference sequence). The length of the CDR3 is 13 residues. Trimming left V 6 bases short and J 0 bases short, with 8 bases between. This CDR3 reads CSALASNTGELFF. The CDR3 DNA sequence: TGCAGTGCCTTGGCCTCGAACACCGGGGAGCTGTTTTTT.

This chain's CDR3 is CASSFSFYRGEAFF. CDR3 DNA: TGTGCCAGCAGTTTTTCTTTTTATAGGGGGGAGGCTTTCTTT. The J gene is TRBJ1-1, the V gene TRBV28; D may be TRBD1 (6 bases). CDR1 and CDR2 (germline): MDHEN, SYDVKM. This CDR3 contains 14 residues. V lost 3 bases and J 11 bases, leaving 19 bases between the germline ends.

This clonotype was recorded a few times. This chain connects TRBV7-9 to TRBJ2-7; D not certain. V dropped 7 bases and J dropped 0 bases, with 10 bases sitting between them. The CDR3 has 13 residues. Germline CDR1 reads SEHNR; CDR2 reads FQNEAQ (reference sequence). The CDR3 loop is CASIPDGSYEQYV. CDR3 bases: TGTGCCAGCATTCCCGACGGCTCCTACGAGCAGTACGTC.

This clonotype is a singleton in its sample. The chain has TRBV7-9 and TRBJ1-1; the D gene is possibly TRBD1 (6 bases). Trimming pared 1 base from V and 3 bases from J, leaving 15 bases between. Germline V gene sequence: CDR1 SEHNR, CDR2 FQNEAQ (reference sequence). The CDR3 is made up of 16 amino acids. CDR3 bases: TGTGCCAGCAGCTTAGTATTTAGGGGGGCAGACACTGAAGCTTTCTTT. The encoded protein is CASSLVFRGADTEAFF.

This clonotype occurred a few times. This sequence joins TRBV11-2 and TRBJ2-2; TRBD1 is a possible D gene (6 bases). V was trimmed by 1 base and J by 0 bases, leaving 9 bases between them. This CDR3 spans 16 amino acids. The germline CDR1 and CDR2 sequences are SGHAT and FQNNGV. CDR3: CASSLGQGPNTGELFF. In DNA form, the CDR3 reads TGTGCCAGCAGCTTAGGGCAGGGGCCGAACACCGGGGAGCTGTTTTTT.

The rearrangement uses TRBV12-3 or TRBV12-4 and TRBJ2-3; D is ambiguous. The CDR3 is 10 amino acids. The ends were cut back, 8 bases at V and 5 bases at J, with 5 bases in the middle. In DNA, the CDR3 is TGTGCCAGCGCAGGAGATACGCAGTATTTT. Its protein is CASAGDTQYF.

In DNA, the CDR3 is TGTGCCAGCAGCTTAGGGGATTATGAGACCCAGTACTTC. Protein: CASSLGDYETQYF. This chain connects TRBV7-9 to TRBJ2-5; D unresolved. The germline CDR1 and CDR2 sequences are SEHNR and FQNEAQ (reference sequence). The CDR3 is 13 residues long. V was clipped by 1 base and J by 5 bases, with 8 bases between them.